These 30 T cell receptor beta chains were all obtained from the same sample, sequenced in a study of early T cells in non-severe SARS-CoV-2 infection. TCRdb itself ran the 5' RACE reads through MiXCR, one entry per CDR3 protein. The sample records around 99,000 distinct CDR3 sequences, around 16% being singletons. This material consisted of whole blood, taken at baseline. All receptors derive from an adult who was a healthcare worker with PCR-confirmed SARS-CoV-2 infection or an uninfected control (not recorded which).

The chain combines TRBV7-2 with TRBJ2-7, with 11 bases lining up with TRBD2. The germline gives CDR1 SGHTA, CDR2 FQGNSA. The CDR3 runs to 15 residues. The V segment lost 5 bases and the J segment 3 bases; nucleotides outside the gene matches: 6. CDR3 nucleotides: TGTGCCAGCAGCCCCTACGGGACTAGCGGCTACGAGCAGTACTTC. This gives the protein CASSPYGTSGYEQYF. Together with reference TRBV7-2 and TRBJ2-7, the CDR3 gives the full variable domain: GAGVSQSPSNKVTEKGKDVELRCDPISGHTALYWYRQSLGQGLEFLIYFQGNSAPDKSGLPSDRFSAERTGGSVSTLTIQRTQQEDSAVYLCASSPYGTSGYEQYFGPGTRLTVT.

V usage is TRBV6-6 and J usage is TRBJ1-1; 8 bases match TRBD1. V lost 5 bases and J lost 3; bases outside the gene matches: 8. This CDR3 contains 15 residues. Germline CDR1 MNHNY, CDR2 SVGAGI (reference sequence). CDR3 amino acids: CASSHDRGRYTEAFF. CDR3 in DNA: TGTGCCAGCAGTCACGACAGGGGAAGATACACTGAAGCTTTCTTT.

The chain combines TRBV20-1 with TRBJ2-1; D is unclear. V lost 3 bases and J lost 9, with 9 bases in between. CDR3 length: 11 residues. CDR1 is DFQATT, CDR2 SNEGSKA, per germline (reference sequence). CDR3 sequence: CSASLKSEQFF. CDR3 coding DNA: TGCAGTGCTAGTTTGAAGAGTGAGCAGTTCTTC.

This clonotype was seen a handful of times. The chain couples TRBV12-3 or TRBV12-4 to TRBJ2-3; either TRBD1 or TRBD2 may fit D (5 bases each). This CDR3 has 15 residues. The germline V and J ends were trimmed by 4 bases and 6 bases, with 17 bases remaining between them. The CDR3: CASSSGAAPWDTQYF. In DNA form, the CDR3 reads TGTGCCAGCAGTTCCGGGGCAGCCCCGTGGGATACGCAGTATTTT.

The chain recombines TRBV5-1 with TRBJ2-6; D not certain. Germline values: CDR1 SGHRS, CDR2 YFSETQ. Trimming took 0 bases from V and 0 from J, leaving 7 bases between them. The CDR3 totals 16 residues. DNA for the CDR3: TGCGCCAGCAGCTTGGAGCCGCACTCTGGGGCCAACGTCCTGACTTTC. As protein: CASSLEPHSGANVLTF.

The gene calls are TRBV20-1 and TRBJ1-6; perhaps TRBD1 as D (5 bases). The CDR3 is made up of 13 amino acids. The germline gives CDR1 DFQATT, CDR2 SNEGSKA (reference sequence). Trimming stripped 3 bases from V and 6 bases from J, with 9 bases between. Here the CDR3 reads CSASNQGNSPLHF. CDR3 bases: TGCAGTGCTAGTAACCAGGGTAATTCACCCCTCCACTTT.

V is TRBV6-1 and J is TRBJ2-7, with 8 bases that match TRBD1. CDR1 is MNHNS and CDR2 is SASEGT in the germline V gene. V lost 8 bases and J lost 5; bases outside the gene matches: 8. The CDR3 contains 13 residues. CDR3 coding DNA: TGTGCCAGCCGTATAGGACAGGGACACGAGCAGTACTTC. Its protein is CASRIGQGHEQYF.

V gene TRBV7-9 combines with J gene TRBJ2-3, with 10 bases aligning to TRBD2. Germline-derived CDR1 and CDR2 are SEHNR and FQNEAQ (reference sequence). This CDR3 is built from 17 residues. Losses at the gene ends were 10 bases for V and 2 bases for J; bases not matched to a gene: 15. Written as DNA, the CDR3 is TGTGCCACATCTAAGCGGGAGGGCTTCAACACCACAGATACGCAGTATTTT. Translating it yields CATSKREGFNTTDTQYF.

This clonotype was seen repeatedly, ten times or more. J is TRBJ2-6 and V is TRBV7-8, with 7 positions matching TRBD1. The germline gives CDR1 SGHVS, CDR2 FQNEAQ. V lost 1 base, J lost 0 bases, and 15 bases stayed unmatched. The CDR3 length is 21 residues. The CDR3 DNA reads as TGTGCCAGCAGCTTAGGGCGCGGAGGACAGGTTGGTGTCTCTGGGGCCAACGTCCTGACTTTC. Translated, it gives CASSLGRGGQVGVSGANVLTF.

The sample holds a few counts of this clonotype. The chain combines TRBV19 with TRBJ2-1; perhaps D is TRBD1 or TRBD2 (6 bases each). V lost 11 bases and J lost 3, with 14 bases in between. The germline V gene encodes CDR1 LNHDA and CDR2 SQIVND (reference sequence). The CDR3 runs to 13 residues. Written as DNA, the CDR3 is TGTGCCTGCCGGGGGCGCGGCTACAATGAGCAGTTCTTC. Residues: CACRGRGYNEQFF.

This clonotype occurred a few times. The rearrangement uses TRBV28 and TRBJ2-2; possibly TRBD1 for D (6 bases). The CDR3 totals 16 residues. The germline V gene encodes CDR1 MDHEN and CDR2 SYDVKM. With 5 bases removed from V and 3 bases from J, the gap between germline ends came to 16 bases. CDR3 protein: CASSALRGRHTGELFF. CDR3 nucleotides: TGTGCCAGCAGTGCGCTGAGGGGGAGACACACCGGGGAGCTGTTTTTT. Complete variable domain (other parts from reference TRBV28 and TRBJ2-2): DVKVTQSSRYLVKRTGEKVFLECVQDMDHENMFWYRQDPGLGLRLIYFSYDVKMKEKGDIPEGYSVSREKKERFSLILESASTNQTSMYLCASSALRGRHTGELFFGEGSRLTVL.

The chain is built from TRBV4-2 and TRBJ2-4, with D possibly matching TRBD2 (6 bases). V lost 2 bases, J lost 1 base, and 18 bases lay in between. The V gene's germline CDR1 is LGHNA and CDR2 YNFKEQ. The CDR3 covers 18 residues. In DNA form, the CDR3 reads TGTGCCAGCAGCCAATGGCTTGACGGGAGTGGGGCCAAAAACATTCAGTACTTC. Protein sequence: CASSQWLDGSGAKNIQYF.

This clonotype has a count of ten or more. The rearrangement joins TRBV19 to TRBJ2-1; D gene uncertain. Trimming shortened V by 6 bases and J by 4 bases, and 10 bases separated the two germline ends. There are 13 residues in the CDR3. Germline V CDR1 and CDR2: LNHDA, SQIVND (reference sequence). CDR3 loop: CASSSNFYNEQFF. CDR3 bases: TGTGCCAGTAGCTCTAATTTTTACAATGAGCAGTTCTTC. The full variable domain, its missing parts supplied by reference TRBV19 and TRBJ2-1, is DGGITQSPKYLFRKEGQNVTLSCEQNLNHDAMYWYRQDPGQGLRLIYYSQIVNDFQKGDIAEGYSVSREKKESFPLTVTSAQKNPTAFYLCASSSNFYNEQFFGPGTRLTVL.

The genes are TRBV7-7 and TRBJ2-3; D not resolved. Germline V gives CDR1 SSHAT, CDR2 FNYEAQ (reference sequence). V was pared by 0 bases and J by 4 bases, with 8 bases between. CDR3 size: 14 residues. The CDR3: CASSLARGSDTQYF. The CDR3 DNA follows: TGTGCCAGCAGCTTAGCGCGAGGATCAGATACGCAGTATTTT.

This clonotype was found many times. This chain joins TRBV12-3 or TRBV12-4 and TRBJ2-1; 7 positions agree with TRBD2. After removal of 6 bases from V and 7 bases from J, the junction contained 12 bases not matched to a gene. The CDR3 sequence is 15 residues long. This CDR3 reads CASRFSGYLANEQFF. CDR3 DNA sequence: TGTGCCAGCAGATTTAGCGGGTATCTGGCTAATGAGCAGTTCTTC.

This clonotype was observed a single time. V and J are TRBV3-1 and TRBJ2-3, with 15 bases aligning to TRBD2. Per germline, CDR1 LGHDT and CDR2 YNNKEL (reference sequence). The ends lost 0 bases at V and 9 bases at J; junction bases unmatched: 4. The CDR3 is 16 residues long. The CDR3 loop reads CASSQDLGLAGGTQYF. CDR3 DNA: TGTGCCAGCAGCCAAGATTTGGGACTAGCGGGAGGCACGCAGTATTTT.

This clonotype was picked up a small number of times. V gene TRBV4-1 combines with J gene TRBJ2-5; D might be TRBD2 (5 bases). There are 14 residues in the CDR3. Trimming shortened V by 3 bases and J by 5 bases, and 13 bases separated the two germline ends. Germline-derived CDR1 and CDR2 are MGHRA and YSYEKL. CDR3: CASSQTIAQETQYF. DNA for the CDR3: TGCGCCAGCAGCCAGACTATAGCTCAGGAGACCCAGTACTTC.

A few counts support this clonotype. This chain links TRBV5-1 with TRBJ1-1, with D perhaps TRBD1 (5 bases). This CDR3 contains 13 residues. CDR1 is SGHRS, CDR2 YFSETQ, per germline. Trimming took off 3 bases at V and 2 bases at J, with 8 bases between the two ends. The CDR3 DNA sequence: TGCGCCAGCAGCTGGGACGGAAACACTGAAGCTTTCTTT. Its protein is CASSWDGNTEAFF.

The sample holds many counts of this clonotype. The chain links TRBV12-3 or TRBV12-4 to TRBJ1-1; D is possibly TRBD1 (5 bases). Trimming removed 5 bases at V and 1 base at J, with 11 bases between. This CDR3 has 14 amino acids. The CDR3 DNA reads TGTGCCAGCAGTGAAAGGACATCGAACACTGAAGCTTTCTTT. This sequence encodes CASSERTSNTEAFF.

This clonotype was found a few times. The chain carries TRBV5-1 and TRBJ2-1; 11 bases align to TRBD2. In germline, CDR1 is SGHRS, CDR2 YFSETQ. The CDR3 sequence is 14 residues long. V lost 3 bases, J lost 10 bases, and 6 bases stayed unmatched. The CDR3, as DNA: TGCGCCAGCAGCTCCGGGACTAGCGGCCGGGAGCAGTTCTTC. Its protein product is CASSSGTSGREQFF.

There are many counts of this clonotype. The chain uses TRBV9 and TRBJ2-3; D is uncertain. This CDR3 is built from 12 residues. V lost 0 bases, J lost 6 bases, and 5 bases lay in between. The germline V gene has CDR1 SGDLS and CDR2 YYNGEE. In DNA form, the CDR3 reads TGTGCCAGCAGCGTAGGGGCCGATACGCAGTATTTT. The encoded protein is CASSVGADTQYF. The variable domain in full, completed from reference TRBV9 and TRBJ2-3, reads DSGVTQTPKHLITATGQRVTLRCSPRSGDLSVYWYQQSLDQGLQFLIQYYNGEERAKGNILERFSAQQFPDLHSELNLSSLELGDSALYFCASSVGADTQYFGPGTRLTVL.

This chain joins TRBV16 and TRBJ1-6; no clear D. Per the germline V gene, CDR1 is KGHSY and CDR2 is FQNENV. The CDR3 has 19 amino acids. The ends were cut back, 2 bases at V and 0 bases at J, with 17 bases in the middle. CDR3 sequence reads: CASSQKPTFGSSYNSPLHF. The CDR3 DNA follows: TGTGCCAGCAGCCAAAAACCGACGTTTGGAAGCTCCTATAATTCACCCCTCCACTTT.

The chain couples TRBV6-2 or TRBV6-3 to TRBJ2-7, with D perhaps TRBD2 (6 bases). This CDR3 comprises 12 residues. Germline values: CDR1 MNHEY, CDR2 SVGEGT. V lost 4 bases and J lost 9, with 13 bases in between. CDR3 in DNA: TGTGCCAGCAGTTCCCGACTAGACGGGCAGTACTTC. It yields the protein CASSSRLDGQYF.

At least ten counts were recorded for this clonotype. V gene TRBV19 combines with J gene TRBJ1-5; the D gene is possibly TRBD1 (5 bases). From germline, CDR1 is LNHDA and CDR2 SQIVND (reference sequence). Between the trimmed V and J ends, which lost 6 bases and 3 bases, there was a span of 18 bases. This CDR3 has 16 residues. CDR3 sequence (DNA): TGTGCCAGTAGAAAAAGTGGGACGGCGAACAATCAGCCCCAGCATTTT. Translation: CASRKSGTANNQPQHF.

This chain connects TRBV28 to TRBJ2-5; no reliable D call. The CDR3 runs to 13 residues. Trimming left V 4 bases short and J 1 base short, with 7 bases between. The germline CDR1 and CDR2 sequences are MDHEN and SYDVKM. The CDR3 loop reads CASSSGGQETQYF. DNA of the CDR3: TGTGCCAGCAGTTCGGGCGGCCAAGAGACCCAGTACTTC.

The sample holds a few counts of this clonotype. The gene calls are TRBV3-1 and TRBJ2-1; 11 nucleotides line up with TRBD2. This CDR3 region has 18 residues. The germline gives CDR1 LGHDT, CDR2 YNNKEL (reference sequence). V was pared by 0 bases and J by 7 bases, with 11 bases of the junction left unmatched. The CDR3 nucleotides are TGTGCCAGCAGCCAAGATCCCCCAACTAGCGGGAGATCAAATGAGCAGTTCTTC. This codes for CASSQDPPTSGRSNEQFF.

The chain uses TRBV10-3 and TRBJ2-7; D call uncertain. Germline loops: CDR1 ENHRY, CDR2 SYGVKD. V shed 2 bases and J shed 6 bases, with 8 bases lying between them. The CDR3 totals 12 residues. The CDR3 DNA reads TGTGCCATCAGTGAGCGGCAGGCCGAGCAGTACTTC. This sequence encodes CAISERQAEQYF.

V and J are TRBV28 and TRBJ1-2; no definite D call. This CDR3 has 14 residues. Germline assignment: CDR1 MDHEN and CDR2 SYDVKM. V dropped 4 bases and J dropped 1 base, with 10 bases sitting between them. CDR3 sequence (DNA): TGTGCCAGCAGTTACCTGACGGATAACTATGGCTACACCTTC. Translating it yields CASSYLTDNYGYTF.

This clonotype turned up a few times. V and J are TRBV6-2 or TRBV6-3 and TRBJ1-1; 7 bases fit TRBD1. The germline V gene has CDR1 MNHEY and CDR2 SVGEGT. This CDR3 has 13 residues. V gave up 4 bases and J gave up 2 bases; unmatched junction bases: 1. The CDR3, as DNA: TGTGCCAGCAGTTGGACAGGCAACACTGAAGCTTTCTTT. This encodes CASSWTGNTEAFF.

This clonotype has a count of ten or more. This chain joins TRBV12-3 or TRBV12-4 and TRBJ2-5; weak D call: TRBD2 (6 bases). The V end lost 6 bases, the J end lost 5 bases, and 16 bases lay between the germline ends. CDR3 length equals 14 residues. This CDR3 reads CASSYEEGGETQYF. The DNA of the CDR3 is TGTGCCAGCAGCTATGAGGAGGGCGGGGAGACCCAGTACTTC.